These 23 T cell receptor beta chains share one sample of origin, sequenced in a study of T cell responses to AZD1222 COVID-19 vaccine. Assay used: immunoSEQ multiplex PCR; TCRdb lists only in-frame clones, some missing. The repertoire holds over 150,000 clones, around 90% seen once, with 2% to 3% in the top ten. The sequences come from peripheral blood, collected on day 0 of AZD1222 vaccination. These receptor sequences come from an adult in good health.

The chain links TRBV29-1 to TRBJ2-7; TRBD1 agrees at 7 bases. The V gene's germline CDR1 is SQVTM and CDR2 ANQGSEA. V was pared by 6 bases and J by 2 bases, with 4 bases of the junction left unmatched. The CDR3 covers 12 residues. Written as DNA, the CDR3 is TGCAGCGTGACGGGACAGACCTACGAGCAGTACTTC. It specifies CSVTGQTYEQYF.

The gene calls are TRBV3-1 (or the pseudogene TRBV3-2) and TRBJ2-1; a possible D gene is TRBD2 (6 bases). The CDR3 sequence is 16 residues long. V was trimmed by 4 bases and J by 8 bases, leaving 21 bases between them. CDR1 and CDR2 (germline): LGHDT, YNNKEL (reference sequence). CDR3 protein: CASSRTDRLEGHEQFF. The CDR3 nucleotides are TGTGCCAGCAGCCGCACCGATCGACTAGAGGGACATGAGCAGTTCTTC.

The chain's CDR3 is CASRDSINQPQHF. The CDR3 region has the DNA TGTGCCAGTAGGGACAGTATAAATCAGCCCCAGCATTTT. The chain carries TRBV19 and TRBJ1-5, with a possible D match to TRBD1 (6 bases). CDR1 and CDR2 (germline): LNHDA, SQIVND (reference sequence). V lost 6 bases, J lost 4 bases, and 10 bases lay in between. The CDR3 extends over 13 amino acids.

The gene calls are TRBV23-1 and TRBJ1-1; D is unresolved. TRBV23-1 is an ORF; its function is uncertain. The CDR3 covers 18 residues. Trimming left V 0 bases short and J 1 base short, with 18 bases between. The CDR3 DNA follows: TGCGCCAGCAGTCAATCGTTTTTTAGAAGGGAAGGGAACACTGAAGCTTTCTTT. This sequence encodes CASSQSFFRREGNTEAFF.

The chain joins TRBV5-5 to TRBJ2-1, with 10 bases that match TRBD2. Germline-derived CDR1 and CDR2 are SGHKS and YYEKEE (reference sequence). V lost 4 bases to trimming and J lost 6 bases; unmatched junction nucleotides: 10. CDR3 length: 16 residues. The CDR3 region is CASSPRRAGGRNEQFF. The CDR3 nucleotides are TGTGCCAGCAGCCCCAGGAGAGCGGGAGGGCGCAATGAGCAGTTCTTC.

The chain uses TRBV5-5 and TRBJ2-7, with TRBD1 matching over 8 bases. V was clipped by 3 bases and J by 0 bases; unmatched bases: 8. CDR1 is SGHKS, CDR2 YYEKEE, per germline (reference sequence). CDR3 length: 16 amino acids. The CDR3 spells CASSSSGGASSYEQYF. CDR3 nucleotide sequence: TGTGCCAGCAGCTCCTCAGGGGGCGCGAGCTCCTACGAGCAGTACTTC.

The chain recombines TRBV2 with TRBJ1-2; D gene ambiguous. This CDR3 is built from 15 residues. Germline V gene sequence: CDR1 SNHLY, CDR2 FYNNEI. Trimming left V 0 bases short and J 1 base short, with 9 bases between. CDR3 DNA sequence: TGTGCCAGCAGTGAAGCGGGAGGCCTTAACTATGGCTACACCTTC. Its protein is CASSEAGGLNYGYTF.

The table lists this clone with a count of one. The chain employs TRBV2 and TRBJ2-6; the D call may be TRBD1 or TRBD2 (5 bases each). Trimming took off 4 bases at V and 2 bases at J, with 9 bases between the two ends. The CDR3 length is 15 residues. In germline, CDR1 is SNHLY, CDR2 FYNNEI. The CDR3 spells CASSVRGAGANVLTF. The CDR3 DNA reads TGTGCCAGCAGTGTGAGAGGGGCTGGGGCCAACGTCCTGACTTTC. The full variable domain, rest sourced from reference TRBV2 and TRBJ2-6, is EPEVTQTPSHQVTQMGQEVILRCVPISNHLYFYWYRQILGQKVEFLVSFYNNEISEKSEIFDDQFSVERPDGSNFTLKIRSTKLEDSAMYFCASSVRGAGANVLTFGAGSRLTVL.

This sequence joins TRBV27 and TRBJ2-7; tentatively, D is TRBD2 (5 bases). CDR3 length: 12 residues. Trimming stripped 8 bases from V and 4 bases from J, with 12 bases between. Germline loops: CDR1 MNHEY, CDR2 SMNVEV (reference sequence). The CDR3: CASSGKGYEQYF. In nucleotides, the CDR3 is TGTGCCAGCTCCGGGAAAGGATACGAGCAGTACTTC.

CDR3 in DNA: TGTGCCAGCTCACCGGCCGGGACATACAATTACGAGCAGTACTTC. It encodes CASSPAGTYNYEQYF. The chain uses TRBV18 and TRBJ2-7, with D maybe TRBD1 (6 bases). Trimming stripped 3 bases from V and 4 bases from J, with 16 bases between. Germline assignment: CDR1 KGHSH and CDR2 LQKENI. The CDR3 contains 15 residues.

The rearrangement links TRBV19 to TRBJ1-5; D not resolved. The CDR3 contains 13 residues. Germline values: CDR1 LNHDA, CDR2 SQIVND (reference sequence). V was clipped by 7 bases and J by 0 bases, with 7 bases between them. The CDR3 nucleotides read TGTGCCAGTAATCAGGTTAGCAATCAGCCCCAGCATTTT. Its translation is CASNQVSNQPQHF.

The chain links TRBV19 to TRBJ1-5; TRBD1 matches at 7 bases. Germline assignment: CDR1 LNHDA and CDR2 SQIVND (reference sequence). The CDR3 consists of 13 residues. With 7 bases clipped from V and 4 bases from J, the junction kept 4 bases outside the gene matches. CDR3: CASTPQGNQPQHF. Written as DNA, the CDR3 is TGTGCCAGTACCCCACAGGGGAATCAGCCCCAGCATTTT.

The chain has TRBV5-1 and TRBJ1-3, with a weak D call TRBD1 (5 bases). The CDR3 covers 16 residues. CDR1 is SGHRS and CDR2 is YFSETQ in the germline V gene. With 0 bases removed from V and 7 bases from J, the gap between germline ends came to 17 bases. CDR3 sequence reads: CASSLGGTGTWNTIYF. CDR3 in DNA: TGCGCCAGCAGCTTGGGGGGGACCGGCACTTGGAACACCATATATTTT.

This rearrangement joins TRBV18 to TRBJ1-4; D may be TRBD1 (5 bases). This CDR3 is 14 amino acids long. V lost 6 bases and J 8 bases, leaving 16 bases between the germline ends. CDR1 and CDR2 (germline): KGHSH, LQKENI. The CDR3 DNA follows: TGTGCCAGCTCTCGGGACCCCAATTTCGAAAAACTGTTTTTT. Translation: CASSRDPNFEKLFF.

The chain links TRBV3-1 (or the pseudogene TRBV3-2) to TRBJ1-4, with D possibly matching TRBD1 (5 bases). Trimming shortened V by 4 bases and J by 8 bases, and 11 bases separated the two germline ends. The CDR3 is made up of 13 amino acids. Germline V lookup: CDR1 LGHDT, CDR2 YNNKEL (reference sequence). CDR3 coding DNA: TGTGCCAGCAGCCGCGAGAGGGACGAAAAACTGTTTTTT. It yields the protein CASSRERDEKLFF.

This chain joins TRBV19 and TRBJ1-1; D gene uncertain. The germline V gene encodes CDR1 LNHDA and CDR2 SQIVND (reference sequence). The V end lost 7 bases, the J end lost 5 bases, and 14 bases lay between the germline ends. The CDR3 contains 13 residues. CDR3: CASTPPGVTEAFF. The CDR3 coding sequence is TGTGCCAGTACACCCCCCGGGGTAACTGAAGCTTTCTTT.

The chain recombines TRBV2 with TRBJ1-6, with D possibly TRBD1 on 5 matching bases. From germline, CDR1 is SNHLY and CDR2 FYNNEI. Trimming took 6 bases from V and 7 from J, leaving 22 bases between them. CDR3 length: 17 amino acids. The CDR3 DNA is TGTGCCAGCAGCCCCGTATTGGGGGAATTTGGGAATTCACCCCTCCACTTT. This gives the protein CASSPVLGEFGNSPLHF.

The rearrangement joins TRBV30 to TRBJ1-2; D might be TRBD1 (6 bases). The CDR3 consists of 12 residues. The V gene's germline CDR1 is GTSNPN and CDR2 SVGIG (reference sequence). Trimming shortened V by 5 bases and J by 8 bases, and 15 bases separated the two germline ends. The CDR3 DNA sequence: TGTGCCTGGGAGACCCCGGGGGCCGGCTACACCTTC. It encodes CAWETPGAGYTF.

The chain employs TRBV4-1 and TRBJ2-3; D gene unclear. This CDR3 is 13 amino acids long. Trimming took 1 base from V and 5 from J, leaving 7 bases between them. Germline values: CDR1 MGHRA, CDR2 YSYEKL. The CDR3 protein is CASSQVLVDTQYF. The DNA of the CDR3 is TGCGCCAGCAGCCAAGTCCTAGTAGATACGCAGTATTTT.

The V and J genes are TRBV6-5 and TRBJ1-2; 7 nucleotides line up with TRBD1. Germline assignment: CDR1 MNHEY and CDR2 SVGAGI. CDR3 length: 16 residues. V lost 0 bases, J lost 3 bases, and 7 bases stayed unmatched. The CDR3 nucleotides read TGTGCCAGCAGTTACTCGTTGATCGGGACAGACTATGGCTACACCTTC. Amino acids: CASSYSLIGTDYGYTF.

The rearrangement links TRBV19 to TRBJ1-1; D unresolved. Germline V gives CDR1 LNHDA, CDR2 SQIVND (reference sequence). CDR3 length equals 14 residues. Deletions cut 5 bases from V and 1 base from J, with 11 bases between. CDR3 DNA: TGTGCCAGTAGTCAAGCGTCAGGGAACACTGAAGCTTTCTTT. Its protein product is CASSQASGNTEAFF.

Here the CDR3 reads CATSDPRQPTGELFF. CDR3 DNA sequence: TGTGCCACCAGTGATCCGCGACAGCCCACCGGGGAGCTGTTTTTT. This sequence joins TRBV24-1 and TRBJ2-2; possibly TRBD1 for D (5 bases). Deletions cut 3 bases from V and 4 bases from J, with 11 bases between. The CDR3 covers 15 residues. Germline CDR1 reads KGHDR; CDR2 reads SFDVKD.

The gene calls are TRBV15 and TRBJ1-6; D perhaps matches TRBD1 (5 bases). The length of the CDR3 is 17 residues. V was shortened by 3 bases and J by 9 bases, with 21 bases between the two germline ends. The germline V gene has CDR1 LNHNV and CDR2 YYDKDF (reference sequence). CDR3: CATSSSMTAARGSPLHF. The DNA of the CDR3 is TGTGCCACCAGCAGCTCAATGACAGCCGCGAGAGGTTCACCCCTCCACTTT. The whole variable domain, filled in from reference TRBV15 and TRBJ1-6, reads DAMVIQNPRYQVTQFGKPVTLSCSQTLNHNVMYWYQQKSSQAPKLLFHYYDKDFNNEADTPDNFQSRRPNTSFCFLDIRSPGLGDTAMYLCATSSSMTAARGSPLHFGNGTRLTVT.